A selection of T cell receptor beta chains follows, all from one sample in a study of sequential checkpoint blockade in melanoma. Data came from immunoSEQ multiplex PCR; TCRdb stores just in-frame clones and leaves some out. The sample yields about 5,000 clones, 23% seen once. The material was tumor tissue (inferred from file names), obtained from a patient given nivolumab and ipilimumab in sequence. The receptors stem from a human donor with melanoma. Each CDR3 is given with its conserved first and last residue. Fields, in order: clone size, J gene, V gene, D gene, CDR3 protein, CDR3 DNA. A D gene is named only where the DNA matches it firmly. Not every row has a clone size; where given, it reads once, few, many or a size class.

few | TRBJ1-1 | TRBV30 | TRBD1 | CAWSPTGGTEAFF | TGTGCCTGGAGTCCGACAGGGGGCACTGAAGCTTTCTTT
NA | TRBJ2-1 | TRBV7-1 | NA | CASSSQLRDEQFF | TGTGCCAGCAGCTCCCAACTCAGGGATGAGCAGTTCTTC
few | TRBJ2-1 | TRBV28 | NA | CASSQSSNSYNEQFF | TGTGCCAGCAGCCAAAGCTCCAACTCCTACAATGAGCAGTTCTTC
NA | TRBJ1-5 | TRBV6-8 | TRBD1 | CASWRGLNQPQHF | TGTGCCAGCTGGAGGGGGCTCAATCAGCCCCAGCATTTT
NA | TRBJ1-1 | TRBV12-1 | NA | CASSSQTGGCTEAFF | TGTGCCAGCAGCTCCCAAACAGGTGGTTGCACTGAAGCTTTCTTT
NA | TRBJ1-4 | TRBV9 | NA | CASSARDSSNEKLFF | TGTGCCAGCAGCGCTCGCGACAGCTCGAATGAAAAACTGTTTTTT
few | TRBJ2-2 | TRBV11-3 | NA | CASSPRGGGRTGELFF | TGTGCCAGCAGCCCTCGGGGTGGGGGCAGAACCGGGGAGCTGTTTTTT
NA | TRBJ2-7 | TRBV19 | NA | CASSIDRREQYF | TGTGCCAGTAGTATAGATCGCAGGGAGCAGTACTTC
medium-sized | TRBJ2-3 | TRBV6-8 | NA | CASEGSISTDTQYF | TGTGCCTCAGAGGGGAGTATTAGCACAGATACGCAGTATTTT
few | TRBJ1-5 | TRBV6-8 | NA | CASSWAPREGPQHF | TGTGCCAGCAGCTGGGCTCCGAGGGAAGGGCCCCAGCATTTT
NA | TRBJ2-6 | TRBV19 | TRBD1 | CASRGRDRAFSGANVLTF | TGTGCCAGTAGGGGCCGGGACAGGGCCTTCTCTGGGGCCAACGTCCTGACTTTC
NA | TRBJ2-2 | TRBV11-3 | TRBD1 | CASSAGQGGTGELFF | TGTGCCAGCAGCGCCGGACAGGGGGGCACCGGGGAGCTGTTTTTT
few | TRBJ1-3 | TRBV12-5 | NA | CASRLGGSGNTIYF | TGTGCCAGCCGGTTGGGGGGGTCTGGAAACACCATATATTTT
NA | TRBJ2-5 | TRBV25-1 | NA | CASSERDTWTQYF | TGTGCCAGCAGTGAAAGGGACACGTGGACCCAGTACTTC
NA | TRBJ1-2 | TRBV29-1 | NA | CSVEVGGAGYTF | TGCAGCGTTGAAGTAGGCGGGGCAGGCTACACCTTC
few | TRBJ2-1 | TRBV6-8 | NA | CASRVSMDYNEQFF | TGTGCCAGCAGGGTCTCCATGGACTACAATGAGCAGTTCTTC
medium-sized | TRBJ2-1 | TRBV28 | NA | CASSFIYRDKSGEQFF | TGTGCCAGCAGTTTCATATACCGGGACAAGAGTGGTGAGCAGTTCTTC
once | TRBJ1-5 | TRBV12-5 | NA | CASGLWTSQGLNQPQHF | TGTGCTAGTGGTTTGTGGACAAGTCAGGGCTTAAATCAGCCCCAGCATTTT
few | TRBJ2-5 | TRBV11-3 | TRBD2 | CASSLGTSGSLKTQYF | TGTGCCAGCAGCTTAGGGACTAGCGGGAGTCTAAAGACCCAGTACTTC
few | TRBJ2-7 | TRBV11-3 | NA | CASSLYAQRHEQYF | TGTGCCAGCAGCTTGTATGCGCAGCGCCACGAGCAGTACTTC
NA | TRBJ1-6 | TRBV5-1 | NA | CASSLRDNLTPLHF | TGCGCCAGCAGCTTGAGGGACAATTTGACACCCCTCCACTTT
few | TRBJ2-7 | TRBV19 | TRBD1 | CASRIRDSWYEQYF | TGTGCCAGTAGGATCCGGGACAGCTGGTACGAGCAGTACTTC
NA | TRBJ2-3 | TRBV29-1 | NA | CSVELGVGTDTQYF | TGCAGCGTTGAATTGGGAGTCGGCACAGATACGCAGTATTTT
NA | TRBJ1-2 | TRBV19 | NA | CASKEAANYGYTF | TGTGCCAGTAAGGAAGCGGCTAACTATGGCTACACCTTC
few | TRBJ1-6 | TRBV6-8 | TRBD1 | CASTQGTGGSPLHF | TGTGCCAGCACTCAAGGGACAGGGGGGTCACCCCTCCACTTT
few | TRBJ1-2 | TRBV11-3 | NA | CASSLEGGGQFVYGYTF | TGTGCCAGCAGCTTAGAGGGGGGTGGACAGTTCGTCTATGGCTACACCTTC
NA | TRBJ2-5 | TRBV5-1 | NA | CASSLFGSEETQYF | TGCGCCAGCAGCTTGTTCGGGTCCGAAGAGACCCAGTACTTC
many | TRBJ2-3 | TRBV7-4 | TRBD2 | CASSLIPTSGGADTQYF | TGTGCCAGCAGCTTAATACCCACCAGCGGGGGCGCAGATACGCAGTATTTT
medium-sized | TRBJ2-5 | TRBV11-3 | NA | CASSVSGNRQETQYF | TGTGCCAGCAGCGTTAGCGGAAACCGCCAAGAGACCCAGTACTTC
few | TRBJ1-2 | TRBV9 | TRBD1 | CASSKTGTGYGYTF | TGTGCCAGCAGCAAAACCGGGACAGGGTATGGCTACACCTTC
many | TRBJ1-6 | TRBV11-3 | NA | CASSLGGPHGRSPLHF | TGTGCCAGCAGCTTGGGAGGTCCCCACGGACGGTCACCCCTCCACTTT
NA | TRBJ2-7 | TRBV12-5 | TRBD2 | CASGWGSTSGRAHEQYF | TGTGCTAGTGGTTGGGGGTCGACTAGCGGGAGGGCCCACGAGCAGTACTTC
once | TRBJ2-7 | TRBV30 | TRBD1 | CAWKPGQAAYEQYF | TGTGCCTGGAAACCGGGACAGGCGGCCTACGAGCAGTACTTC
few | TRBJ2-3 | TRBV6-8 | NA | CASSDGSSTDTQYF | TGTGCCAGCAGTGATGGCTCAAGCACAGATACGCAGTATTTT
few | TRBJ2-5 | TRBV11-3 | NA | CASNPSRAELQETQYF | TGTGCCAGCAACCCCTCACGGGCAGAACTTCAAGAGACCCAGTACTTC
few | TRBJ2-3 | TRBV9 | TRBD2 | CASGLAGSTDTQYF | TGTGCCAGCGGACTAGCGGGAAGCACAGATACGCAGTATTTT
large | TRBJ2-1 | TRBV11-3 | NA | CASSAPSAGSYNEQFF | TGTGCCAGCAGCGCCCCATCCGCCGGATCCTACAATGAGCAGTTCTTC
NA | TRBJ1-2 | TRBV28 | NA | CASKTQTEGNYGYTF | TGTGCCAGCAAAACACAAACTGAGGGTAACTATGGCTACACCTTC
NA | TRBJ2-2 | TRBV29-1 | NA | CSVKARANTGELFF | TGCAGCGTAAAAGCCAGGGCTAACACCGGGGAGCTGTTTTTT
NA | TRBJ2-7 | TRBV10-2 | NA | CASSVGGYEQYF | TGCGCCAGCAGTGTCGGGGGTTACGAGCAGTACTTC
NA | TRBJ2-7 | TRBV6-8 | NA | CASSPSSGTYEQYF | TGTGCCAGCAGTCCCTCGTCCGGGACCTACGAGCAGTACTTC
NA | TRBJ2-2 | TRBV14 | NA | CASSQESGATGELFF | TGTGCCAGCAGCCAAGAATCAGGGGCCACCGGGGAGCTGTTTTTT
few | TRBJ2-1 | TRBV6-8 | TRBD1 | CAILTGGNEQFF | TGTGCCATATTAACAGGGGGCAATGAGCAGTTCTTC
large | TRBJ1-1 | TRBV19 | TRBD1 | CASSGDGTGWTSTEAFF | TGTGCCAGTAGTGGGGACGGGACAGGTTGGACGAGCACTGAAGCTTTCTTT